This T cell receptor (beta chain) came from a study of cytomegalovirus exposure and HLA in healthy donors. The V end lost 3 bases, the J end lost 9 bases, and 10 bases lay between the germline ends. Germline CDR1 reads SGDLS; CDR2 reads YYNGEE. This CDR3 has 12 residues. With respect to this clone: Its target is unknown.

Study-wide points: More clonal expansion characterized HLA-associated TCR beta chains than equally common others in a later analysis. Later on, analysis showed that most CMV-associated TCR beta chains appeared to be HLA-restricted.

Vbeta (60) and Jbeta (13) primers were used in the PCR. TCRdb's table, derived via immunoSEQ multiplex PCR, lists solely in-frame clones and lacks some. The table has roughly 150,000 clones, around 79% seen once. The TCR sequence derives from a female donor in good health and CMV-seronegative. The sequencing input was PBMCs. This rearrangement joins TRBV9 to TRBJ2-1; a weak D match, TRBD2 (5 bases). The CDR3 DNA sequence: TGTGCCAGCAGCGCCGACTACCTTGAGCAGTTCTTC. It translates to CASSADYLEQFF.